The TCR beta chain under discussion was sequenced for a study of blood T cell repertoires in COVID-19. The CDR3 covers 14 residues. V was clipped by 6 bases and J by 1 base, with 12 bases between them. Germline values: CDR1 MNHEY, CDR2 SVGAGI. Libraries were prepared by immunoSEQ multiplex PCR; TCRdb keeps only in-frame clonotypes and omits some of them. Among 300,000 to 500,000 clones listed, approximately 88% were seen once. The cohort comprised adults aged about 18 to 100 years residing in 20 to 30 US areas. Sequenced material: PBMCs or T cells enriched from blood (not recorded which). This receptor was taken from a woman in her 30s with acute COVID-19. The rearrangement joins TRBV6-5 to TRBJ1-1, with D possibly being TRBD1 (6 bases). CDR3 amino acids: CASRRGEGNTEAFF. In nucleotides, the CDR3 is TGTGCCAGCAGGAGGGGGGAGGGGAACACTGAAGCTTTCTTT.